A single T cell receptor (beta chain) is shown here with its context. Germline assignment: CDR1 SGHRS and CDR2 YFSETQ. With 0 bases removed from V and 5 bases from J, the gap between germline ends came to 11 bases. The CDR3 totals 14 residues. This specimen belongs to a study of blood T cell repertoires in COVID-19. About the study: Material from acute and convalescent COVID-19 was sourced from the United States, Italy and Spain. In each case, the material was cDNA or gDNA derived from T cells, B-cell-depleted T cells, or PBMCs.

In the study's own analysis: Reference gene primer amplification yielded estimated nucleated cell counts. The protocol was immunoSEQ multiplex PCR, while the TCRdb copy is restricted to in-frame clones and leaves out a portion. Clone size and the V and J calls come from that table; the DNA yielded D and trimming. The sample includes around 120,000 clones, around 80% of them seen just once. The sequenced sample was peripheral blood. The rearrangement joins TRBV5-1 to TRBJ1-1, with a possible D match to TRBD1 (5 bases). This TCR was sampled from a man in his 70s with active or convalescent COVID-19. The CDR3 region has the DNA TGCGCCAGCAGCTTGGTGAAGGGGCAAACTGAAGCTTTCTTT. Residues: CASSLVKGQTEAFF.